This TCR beta chain was sequenced in a study of cytomegalovirus exposure and HLA in healthy donors. Turning to the study itself: An earlier analysis found some 100 million unique TCR beta sequences from about 190 million T cells.

This clone was detected only once. Its antigen is not known. Germline loops: CDR1 SGHTA, CDR2 FQGNSA. This CDR3 is 15 amino acids long. Trimming left V 1 base short and J 8 bases short, with 17 bases between. Study-level results: By HLA locus, TCR association rates varied in a later analysis, with DRB1 showing the most and HLA-C the fewest.

The PCR employed 60 Vbeta primers together with 13 Jbeta primers. Produced via immunoSEQ multiplex PCR; TCRdb's table is partial and in-frame only. The sample includes under 200,000 clones, less than 90% of them seen just once. This sequence originates from a woman aged 18-35 years in good health and CMV-seronegative. The chain employs TRBV7-2 and TRBJ1-2; D perhaps matches TRBD1 (6 bases). The sequenced material came from PBMCs. This chain's CDR3 is CASSLESRRGQGYTF. In DNA form, the CDR3 reads TGTGCCAGCAGCTTAGAATCGCGCAGGGGTCAGGGCTACACCTTC.